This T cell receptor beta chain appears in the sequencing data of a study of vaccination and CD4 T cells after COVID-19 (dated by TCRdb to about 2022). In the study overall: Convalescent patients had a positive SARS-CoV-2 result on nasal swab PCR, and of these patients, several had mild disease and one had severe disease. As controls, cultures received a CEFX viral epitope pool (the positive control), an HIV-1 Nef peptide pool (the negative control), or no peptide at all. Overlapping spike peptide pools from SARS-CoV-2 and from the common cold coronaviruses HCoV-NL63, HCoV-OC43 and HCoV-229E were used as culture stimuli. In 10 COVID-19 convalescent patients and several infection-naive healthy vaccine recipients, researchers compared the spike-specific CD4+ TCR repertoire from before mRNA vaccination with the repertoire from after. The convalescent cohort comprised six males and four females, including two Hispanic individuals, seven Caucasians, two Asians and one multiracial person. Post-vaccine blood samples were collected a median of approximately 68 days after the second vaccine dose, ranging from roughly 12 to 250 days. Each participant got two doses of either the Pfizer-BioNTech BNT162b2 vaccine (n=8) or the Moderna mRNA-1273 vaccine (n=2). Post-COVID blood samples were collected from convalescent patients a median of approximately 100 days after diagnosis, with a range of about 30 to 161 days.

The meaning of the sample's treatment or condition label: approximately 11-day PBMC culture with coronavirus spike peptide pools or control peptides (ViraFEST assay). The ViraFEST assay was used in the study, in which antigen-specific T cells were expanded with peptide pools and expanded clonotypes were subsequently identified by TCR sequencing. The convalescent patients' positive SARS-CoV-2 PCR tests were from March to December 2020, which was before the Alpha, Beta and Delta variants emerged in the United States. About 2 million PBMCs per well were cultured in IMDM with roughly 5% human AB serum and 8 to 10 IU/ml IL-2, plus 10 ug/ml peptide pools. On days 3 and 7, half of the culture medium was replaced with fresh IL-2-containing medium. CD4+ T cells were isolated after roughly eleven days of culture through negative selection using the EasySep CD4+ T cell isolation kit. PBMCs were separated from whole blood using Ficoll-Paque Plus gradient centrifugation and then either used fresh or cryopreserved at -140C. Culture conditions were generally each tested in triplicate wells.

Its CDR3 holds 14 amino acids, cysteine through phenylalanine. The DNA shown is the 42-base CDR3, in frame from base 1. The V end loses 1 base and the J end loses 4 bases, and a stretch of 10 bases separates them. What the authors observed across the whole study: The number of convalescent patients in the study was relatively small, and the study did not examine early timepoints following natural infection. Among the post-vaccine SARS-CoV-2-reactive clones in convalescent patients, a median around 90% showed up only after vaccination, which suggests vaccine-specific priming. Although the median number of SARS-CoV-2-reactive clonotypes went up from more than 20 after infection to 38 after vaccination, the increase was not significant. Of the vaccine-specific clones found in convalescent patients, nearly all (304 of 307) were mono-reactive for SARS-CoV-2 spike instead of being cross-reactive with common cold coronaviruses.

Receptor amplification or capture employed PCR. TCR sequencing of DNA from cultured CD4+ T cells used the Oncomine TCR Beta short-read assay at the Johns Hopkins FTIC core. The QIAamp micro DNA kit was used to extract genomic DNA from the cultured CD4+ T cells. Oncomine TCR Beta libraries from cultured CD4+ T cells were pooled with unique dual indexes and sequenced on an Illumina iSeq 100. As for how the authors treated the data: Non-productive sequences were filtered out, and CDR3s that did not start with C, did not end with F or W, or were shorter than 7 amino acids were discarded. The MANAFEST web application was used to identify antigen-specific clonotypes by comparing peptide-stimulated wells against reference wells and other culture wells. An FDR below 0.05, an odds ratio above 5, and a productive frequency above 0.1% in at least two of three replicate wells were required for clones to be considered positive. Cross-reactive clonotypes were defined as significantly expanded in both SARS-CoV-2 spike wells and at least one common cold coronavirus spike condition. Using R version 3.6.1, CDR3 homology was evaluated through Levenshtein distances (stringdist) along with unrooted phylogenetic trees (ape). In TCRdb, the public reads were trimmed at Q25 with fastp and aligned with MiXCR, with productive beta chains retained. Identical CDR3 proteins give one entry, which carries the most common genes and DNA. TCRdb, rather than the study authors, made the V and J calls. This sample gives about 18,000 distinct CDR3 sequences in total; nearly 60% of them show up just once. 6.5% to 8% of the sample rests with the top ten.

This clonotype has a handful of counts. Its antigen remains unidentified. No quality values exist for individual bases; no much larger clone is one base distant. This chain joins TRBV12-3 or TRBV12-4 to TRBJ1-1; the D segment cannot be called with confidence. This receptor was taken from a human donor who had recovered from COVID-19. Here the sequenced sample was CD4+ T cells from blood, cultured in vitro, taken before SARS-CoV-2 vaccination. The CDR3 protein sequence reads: CASSLVRRVTEAFF. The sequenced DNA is TGTGCCAGCAGTTTAGTCAGGAGAGTCACTGAAGCTTTCTTT.